The sequence of this T cell receptor (beta chain) was determined in a study of memory CD4+ T cells and cytomegalovirus serostatus. Study overall: Donors were healthy Belgian adults, 10 or so CMV seropositive and approximately 25 seronegative. General study results and limits: Suggested: most of the CMV-linked TCR signature lies in CD4+ memory cells.

Germline CDR1 and CDR2: SGHTA and FQGNSA. V dropped 1 base and J dropped 4 bases, with 10 bases sitting between them. This CDR3 region has 14 residues. Single viable CD3+CD4+CD8-CD45RO+ cells were sorted as the memory CD4+ T cells. Donors' CMV status reflects serum IgG against pp150, pp28, p38, p52. Total CD4+ T cells were enriched by CD4 positive selection. As concerns this clone: Antigen specificity is unknown. Different DNA sequences within this sample yield the same CDR3.

Generated by immunoSEQ multiplex PCR, the TCRdb table keeps only in-frame clones and is missing some. The sample lists under 80,000 clones, under 80% occurring once. This TCR was sampled from an adult in good health and CMV-seropositive. The specimen sequenced was memory CD4+ T cells from blood. The chain combines TRBV7-2 with TRBJ2-5; a weak D match, TRBD2 (5 bases). CDR3 nucleotides: TGTGCCAGCAGCTTAGGTAGCGCCGGAGAGACCCAGTACTTC. It encodes CASSLGSAGETQYF.